This T cell receptor beta chain was observed in a study of cytomegalovirus exposure and HLA in healthy donors. Trimming removed 5 bases at V and 10 bases at J, with 12 bases between. CDR3 length: 13 residues. Per germline, CDR1 MNHEY and CDR2 SMNVEV (reference sequence). This clone has only a few counts. What it recognizes is unknown. Study-level points and caveats: In a later analysis, a missense DCLRE1C variant was linked to TCR beta V- and J-gene trimming. Segments of the TCR beta V type were, in most cases, productive about 90% or about 30% of the time in an earlier analysis.

Primers: 60 Vbeta forward and 13 Jbeta reverse. Sequenced by immunoSEQ multiplex PCR; TCRdb stores in-frame clones only, minus some. The sample lists 200,000 or so clones, 75% to 80% occurring once. Sequenced: PBMCs. V and J are TRBV27 and TRBJ1-6, with D possibly matching TRBD1 (6 bases). This receptor was identified in a man aged 18 to 30 in good health and CMV-seronegative. CDR3 region: CASSKNRDSPLHF. CDR3 DNA sequence: TGTGCCAGCAGTAAAAACAGGGACTCACCCCTCCACTTT.